This TCR beta chain was identified in a study of blood T cell repertoires in COVID-19. Study as a whole: There were acute and convalescent COVID-19 samples, and they came from the United States, Italy and Spain.

Authors' processing steps: The authors estimated nucleated cell counts from reference gene primer amplification. Profiling relied on immunoSEQ multiplex PCR, and the TCRdb table lists in-frame clones only, not all of them. That table supplies the V and J calls and clone size; D and trimming were determined from the DNA. The sample lists tens of thousands of clones; about 89% were seen once. The CDR3 length is 16 residues. Unmatched junction bases numbered 9, after V lost 6 bases and J lost 4 bases. The germline gives CDR1 LNHNV, CDR2 YYDKDF (reference sequence). The chain has TRBV15 and TRBJ2-2; 9 bases align to TRBD1. The sequencing input was peripheral blood. The sequence derives from a woman aged 60-75 years with active COVID-19. The DNA of the CDR3 is TGTGCCACCAGTAAGAGGAGGACAGGGGTCACCGGGGAGCTGTTTTTT. Amino acid sequence: CATSKRRTGVTGELFF.